These 21 T cell receptor beta chains were sequenced from one sample in a study of PD-1 blockade in classical Hodgkin lymphoma. The table came from immunoSEQ multiplex PCR; TCRdb's copy has only in-frame clones and leaves some out. Of about 34,000 clones in the sample, less than 85% were seen once. All the patients suffered relapse after autologous stem cell transplantation, and brentuximab vedotin exposure differed. Source: peripheral blood mononuclear cells (PBMCs), taken before the second cycle of nivolumab. The receptor source for this set is a human donor with classical Hodgkin lymphoma.

V and J are TRBV7-6 and TRBJ1-1, with a possible D match to TRBD1 (6 bases). This CDR3 region has 13 residues. With 2 bases removed from V and 4 bases from J, the gap between germline ends came to 8 bases. CDR1 SGHVS and CDR2 FNYEAQ come from the germline V gene. CDR3 protein: CASSLNRATEAFF. The CDR3 coding sequence is TGTGCCAGCAGCTTAAACAGGGCCACTGAAGCTTTCTTT.

This chain links TRBV6-5 with TRBJ1-2, with 9 bases fitting TRBD1. The CDR3 runs 12 residues. Germline V gene data show CDR1 as MNHEY and CDR2 as SVGAGI. With V trimmed by 6 bases and J by 8 bases, 4 bases remained unmatched. CDR3 loop: CASRDRGGGYTF. The CDR3 DNA reads as TGTGCCAGCAGAGACAGGGGGGGAGGCTACACCTTC.

This rearrangement joins TRBV10-3 to TRBJ2-1; 11 bases fit TRBD2. CDR1 is ENHRY, CDR2 SYGVKD, per germline. V was clipped by 5 bases and J by 6 bases; unmatched bases: 9. The CDR3 has 16 amino acids. The chain's CDR3 is CAISPGLAGDANEQFF. The CDR3, as DNA: TGTGCCATCAGTCCTGGACTAGCGGGCGATGCCAATGAGCAGTTCTTC.

The rearrangement uses TRBV4-2 and TRBJ1-2, with D perhaps TRBD1 (5 bases). This CDR3 spans 16 amino acids. Per germline, CDR1 LGHNA and CDR2 YNFKEQ. Trimming pared 4 bases from V and 8 bases from J, leaving 23 bases between. The CDR3 here is CASSPETRGAREGYTF. The CDR3 nucleotides are TGTGCCAGCAGCCCCGAGACTCGAGGGGCGCGGGAAGGCTACACCTTC.

This clone was observed a handful of times. The J gene is TRBJ2-1, the V gene TRBV11-2; D gene ambiguous. Germline CDR1 and CDR2: SGHAT and FQNNGV. V was trimmed by 0 bases and J by 8 bases, leaving 11 bases between them. CDR3 length: 14 residues. CDR3 amino acids: CASSLEVSPDEQFF. The CDR3 nucleotides are TGTGCCAGCAGCTTAGAAGTCAGCCCGGATGAGCAGTTCTTC.

This clone was counted only a few times. V and J are TRBV2 and TRBJ1-1; D is unresolved. The V end was cut by 6 bases, the J end by 5 bases, with 10 bases between. Per germline, CDR1 SNHLY and CDR2 FYNNEI. This CDR3 has 12 amino acids. The CDR3 region is CASSRFDTEAFF. As DNA, the CDR3 is TGTGCCAGCAGCCGTTTCGATACTGAAGCTTTCTTT.

This clone was observed a handful of times. J is TRBJ1-2 and V is TRBV12-5; possibly TRBD1 for D (5 bases). Germline V gene data show CDR1 as LGHNT and CDR2 as FRNRAP. The CDR3 is made up of 12 amino acids. Trimming removed 0 bases at V and 14 bases at J, with 13 bases between. This CDR3 is CASGLVGEGWTF. As DNA, the CDR3 is TGTGCTAGTGGTTTGGTCGGAGAGGGGTGGACCTTC. Looking up the rest from reference TRBV12-5 and TRBJ1-2 gives the full variable domain: DARVTQTPRHKVTEMGQEVTMRCQPILGHNTVFWYRQTMMQGLELLAYFRNRAPLDDSGMPKDRFSAEMPDATLATLKIQPSEPRDSAVYFCASGLVGEGWTFGSGTRLTVV.

J is TRBJ1-5 and V is TRBV7-3; D not certain. From germline, CDR1 is SGHTA and CDR2 FQGTGA. V lost 4 bases and J 6 bases, leaving 10 bases between the germline ends. The CDR3 has 13 residues. This CDR3 reads CASSSSLGQPQHF. In DNA, the CDR3 is TGTGCCAGCAGCTCCTCGCTTGGTCAGCCCCAGCATTTT.

The chain joins TRBV27 to TRBJ1-5, with D possibly TRBD1 on 5 matching bases. V was cut by 6 bases and J by 3 bases, with 9 bases left in between. The germline gives CDR1 MNHEY, CDR2 SMNVEV (reference sequence). This CDR3 is 13 amino acids long. Here the CDR3 reads CASSREDNQPQHF. Written as DNA, the CDR3 is TGTGCCAGCAGCAGGGAGGACAATCAGCCCCAGCATTTT.

The chain joins TRBV19 to TRBJ1-2; 8 nucleotides align to TRBD1. Germline V gene sequence: CDR1 LNHDA, CDR2 SQIVND (reference sequence). This CDR3 comprises 14 residues. With V trimmed by 5 bases and J by 5 bases, 7 bases remained unmatched. CDR3 sequence reads: CASSPGTGLYGYTF. The CDR3 DNA reads as TGTGCCAGTAGTCCCGGGACAGGATTGTATGGCTACACCTTC.

V is TRBV6-1 and J is TRBJ2-7; either TRBD1 or TRBD2 may fit D (6 bases each). This CDR3 contains 14 residues. V lost 4 bases to trimming and J lost 0 bases, with 10 bases between them. From germline, CDR1 is MNHNS and CDR2 SASEGT. The DNA of the CDR3 is TGTGCCAGCAGTGGAAGGGGGGCCTCCTACGAGCAGTACTTC. Translated: CASSGRGASYEQYF.

The V and J genes are TRBV4-1 and TRBJ2-7; the D is unclear. V was clipped by 5 bases and J by 2 bases, with 10 bases between them. The CDR3 is 13 amino acids. Germline V lookup: CDR1 MGHRA, CDR2 YSYEKL. DNA for the CDR3: TGCGCCAGCAGCTACGATGACGCCTACGAGCAGTACTTC. Its protein is CASSYDDAYEQYF.

The rearrangement links TRBV19 to TRBJ1-2, with D perhaps TRBD1 (5 bases). V was clipped by 1 base and J by 6 bases, with 9 bases between them. There are 13 residues in the CDR3. CDR1 and CDR2 from the germline V gene are LNHDA and SQIVND (reference sequence). DNA of the CDR3: TGTGCCAGTAGTATAGCCGCGGGGGATGGCTACACCTTC. Protein sequence: CASSIAAGDGYTF.

The V call is TRBV6-1, the J call TRBJ2-4, with 10 bases fitting TRBD1. The CDR3 spans 17 residues. Looked up from germline, CDR1 is MNHNS and CDR2 is SASEGT. V lost 3 bases, J lost 7 bases, and 12 bases stayed unmatched. CDR3 loop: CASSDLRDRGPNNIQYF. CDR3 sequence (DNA): TGTGCCAGCAGTGATCTCCGGGACAGGGGTCCAAACAACATTCAGTACTTC.

This clone was seen a handful of times. The chain joins TRBV7-2 to TRBJ1-1; tentatively, D is TRBD1 (5 bases). The V end lost 4 bases, the J end lost 3 bases, and 12 bases lay between the germline ends. The CDR3 contains 14 residues. Per germline, CDR1 SGHTA and CDR2 FQGNSA. The CDR3, as DNA: TGTGCCAGCAGCTCACTAGGGGAGGACACTGAAGCTTTCTTT. Its protein product is CASSSLGEDTEAFF.

This clone appeared a few times. This sequence joins TRBV4-3 and TRBJ2-7; 9 bases align to TRBD1. Germline loops: CDR1 LGHNA, CDR2 YSLEER. The CDR3 length is 16 residues. With V trimmed by 0 bases and J by 5 bases, 8 bases remained unmatched. The chain's CDR3 is CASSQDQGQGWNEQYF. CDR3 sequence (DNA): TGCGCCAGCAGCCAAGATCAGGGACAGGGTTGGAACGAGCAGTACTTC.

This chain uses TRBV20-1 with TRBJ2-5, with D hard to call. In germline, CDR1 is DFQATT, CDR2 SNEGSKA (reference sequence). Trimming removed 6 bases at V and 10 bases at J, with 12 bases between. This CDR3 contains 10 residues. Here the CDR3 DNA reads TGCAGTGCCGCGCCGGTGGACCAGTACTTC. It is translated as CSAAPVDQYF.

This chain uses TRBV2 with TRBJ1-6; no reliable D call. The CDR3 consists of 16 residues. With 4 bases removed from V and 2 bases from J, the gap between germline ends came to 12 bases. The germline CDR1 and CDR2 sequences are SNHLY and FYNNEI. The CDR3, as DNA: TGTGCCAGCAGTGCTCGGTCAGGTCCCTATAATTCACCCCTCCACTTT. Encoded protein: CASSARSGPYNSPLHF. Full variable domain (remainder filled in from reference TRBV2 and TRBJ1-6): EPEVTQTPSHQVTQMGQEVILRCVPISNHLYFYWYRQILGQKVEFLVSFYNNEISEKSEIFDDQFSVERPDGSNFTLKIRSTKLEDSAMYFCASSARSGPYNSPLHFGNGTRLTVT.

The chain is built from TRBV27 and TRBJ2-2; possible D gene TRBD2, 6 bases. The CDR3 runs to 15 residues. Germline V gene lookup returns CDR1 MNHEY and CDR2 SMNVEV (reference sequence). Trimming took off 8 bases at V and 5 bases at J, with 18 bases between the two ends. The CDR3 loop is CASPKPGVGTGELFF. CDR3 DNA: TGTGCCAGCCCCAAACCGGGGGTGGGTACCGGGGAGCTGTTTTTT.

The J gene is TRBJ2-7, the V gene TRBV2; TRBD1 matches 7 bases. Germline V gene sequence: CDR1 SNHLY, CDR2 FYNNEI. V was clipped by 6 bases and J by 0 bases; unmatched bases: 5. The CDR3 runs 14 residues. In nucleotides, the CDR3 is TGTGCCAGCAGCCTGACAGGGTTCTCCTACGAGCAGTACTTC. This translates into CASSLTGFSYEQYF.

J is TRBJ2-3 and V is TRBV2; tentatively, D is TRBD1 (5 bases). Between the trimmed V and J ends, which lost 6 bases and 1 base, there was a span of 8 bases. This CDR3 region has 13 residues. Germline CDR1 reads SNHLY; CDR2 reads FYNNEI. CDR3 DNA sequence: TGTGCCAGCAGAGGGGCAGGCACAGATACGCAGTATTTT. Encoded protein: CASRGAGTDTQYF.